This entry features one T cell receptor (beta chain) sequence. Its antigen is unidentified. This sample is drawn from a study of cytomegalovirus exposure and HLA in healthy donors. The overall study: An earlier analysis identified more than 95 million unique TCR beta sequences in some 180 million T cells. General study points: Later, an analysis found that common viral pathogens appeared to be linked with several of the most significant clusters. Later analysis associated a missense DCLRE1C variant with TCR beta V- and J-gene trimming.

Vbeta (60) and Jbeta (13) primers were used in the PCR. This table comes from immunoSEQ multiplex PCR, and its TCRdb copy is limited to in-frame clones, with some not included. The data include about 210,000 clones; the top ten clones carry 0.75% to 1%. This CDR3 region has 12 residues. Trimming shortened V by 6 bases and J by 7 bases, and 7 bases separated the two germline ends. CDR1 ENHRY and CDR2 SYGVKD come from the germline V gene. The TCR was taken from a woman aged 25 to 39 in good health and CMV-seropositive. The V call is TRBV10-3, the J call TRBJ1-6, with no clear D. The sequenced sample consisted of PBMCs. CDR3 in amino acids: CAISAVNSPLHF. The CDR3 nucleotides are TGTGCCATCAGCGCGGTGAATTCACCCCTCCACTTT.